The T cell receptor beta chain described here comes from a study of CD8 T cells in Susac syndrome. The CDR3 totals 16 residues. Trimming stripped 1 base from V and 6 bases from J, with 19 bases between. CDR1 and CDR2 (germline): SGHRS, YFSETQ. Reverse transcription of roughly 0.5 to 1 ug RNA used random hexamers. A single record per CDR3 protein comes from TCRdb applying MiXCR to the immunoSEQ multiplex PCR reads. The sample has more than 150,000 distinct CDR3 sequences, approximately 95% seen once. The sample consisted of CD4+ T cells from PBMCs. This sequence was found in a human donor with Susac syndrome. The V and J genes are TRBV5-1 and TRBJ2-5, with D perhaps being TRBD1 or TRBD2 (5 bases each). The CDR3 sequence is CASSLWDPRVVQTQYF. CDR3 sequence (DNA): TGCGCCAGCAGCTTGTGGGACCCCCGGGTTGTCCAGACCCAGTACTTC.